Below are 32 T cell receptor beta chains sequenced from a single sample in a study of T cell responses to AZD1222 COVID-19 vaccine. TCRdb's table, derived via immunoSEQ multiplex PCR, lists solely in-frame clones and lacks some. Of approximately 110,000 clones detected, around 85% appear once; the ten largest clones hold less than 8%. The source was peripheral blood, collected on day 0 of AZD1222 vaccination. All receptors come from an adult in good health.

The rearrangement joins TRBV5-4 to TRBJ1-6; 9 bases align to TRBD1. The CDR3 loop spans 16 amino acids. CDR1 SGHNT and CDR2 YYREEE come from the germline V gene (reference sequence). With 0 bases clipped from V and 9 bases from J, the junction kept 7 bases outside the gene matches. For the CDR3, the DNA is TGTGCCAGCAGCTTGGAGACCGGGACAGGGCGTTCACCCCTCCACTTT. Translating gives CASSLETGTGRSPLHF.

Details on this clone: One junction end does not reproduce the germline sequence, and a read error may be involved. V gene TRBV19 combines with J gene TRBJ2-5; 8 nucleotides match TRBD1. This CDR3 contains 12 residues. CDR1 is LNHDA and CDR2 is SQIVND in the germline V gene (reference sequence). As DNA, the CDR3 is TGTGCCAGTAGCATAGACAGGGGGACCCAGTACTTC. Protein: CASSIDRGTQYF.

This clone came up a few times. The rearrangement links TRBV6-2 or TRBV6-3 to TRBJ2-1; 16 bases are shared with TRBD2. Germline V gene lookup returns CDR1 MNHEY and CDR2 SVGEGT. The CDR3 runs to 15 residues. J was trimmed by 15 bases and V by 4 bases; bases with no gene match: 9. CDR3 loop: CASSSIGTSGGGRFF. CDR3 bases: TGTGCCAGCAGTTCCATCGGGACTAGCGGGGGGGGTCGGTTCTTC.

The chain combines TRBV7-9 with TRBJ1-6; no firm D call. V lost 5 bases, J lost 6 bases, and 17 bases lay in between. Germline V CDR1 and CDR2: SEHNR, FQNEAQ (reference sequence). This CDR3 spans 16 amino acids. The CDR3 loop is CASSPPGEGTNSPLHF. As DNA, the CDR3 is TGTGCCAGCAGCCCCCCCGGGGAAGGAACTAATTCACCCCTCCACTTT.

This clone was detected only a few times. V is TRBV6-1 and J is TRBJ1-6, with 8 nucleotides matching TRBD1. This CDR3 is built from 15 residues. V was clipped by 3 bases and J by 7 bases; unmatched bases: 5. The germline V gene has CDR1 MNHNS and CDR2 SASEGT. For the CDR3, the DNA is TGTGCCAGCAGTGACCCAGGACAGGGAAATTCACCCCTCCACTTT. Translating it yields CASSDPGQGNSPLHF.

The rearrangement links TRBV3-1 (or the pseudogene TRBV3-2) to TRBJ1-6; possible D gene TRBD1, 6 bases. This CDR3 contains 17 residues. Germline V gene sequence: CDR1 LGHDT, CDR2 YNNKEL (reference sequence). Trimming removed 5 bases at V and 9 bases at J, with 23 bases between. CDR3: CASSGVGGHRVGSPLHF. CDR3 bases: TGTGCCAGCAGCGGCGTAGGGGGACACCGAGTTGGTTCACCCCTCCACTTT.

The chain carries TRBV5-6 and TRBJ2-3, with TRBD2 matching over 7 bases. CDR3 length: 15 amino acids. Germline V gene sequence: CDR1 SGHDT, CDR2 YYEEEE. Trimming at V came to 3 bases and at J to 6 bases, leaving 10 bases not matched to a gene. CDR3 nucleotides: TGTGCCAGCAGCTGGGGAGGGGTCGGACCGGATACGCAGTATTTT. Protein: CASSWGGVGPDTQYF.

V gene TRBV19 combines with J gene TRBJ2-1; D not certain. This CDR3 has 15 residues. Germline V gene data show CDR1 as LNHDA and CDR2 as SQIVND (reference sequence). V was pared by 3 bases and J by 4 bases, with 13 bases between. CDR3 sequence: CASSIGSSTYNEQFF. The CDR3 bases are TGTGCCAGTAGTATCGGTTCGAGTACGTACAATGAGCAGTTCTTC.

In DNA, the CDR3 is TGCGCCAGCAGTGAGACTAGCGGGGGGACCAACGAGCAGTACTTC. It translates to CASSETSGGTNEQYF. The chain employs TRBV5-1 and TRBJ2-7, with TRBD2 matching over 13 bases. In germline, CDR1 is SGHRS, CDR2 YFSETQ. Trimming removed 5 bases from V and 5 bases from J; junction bases left unmatched: 7. The CDR3 is made up of 15 amino acids.

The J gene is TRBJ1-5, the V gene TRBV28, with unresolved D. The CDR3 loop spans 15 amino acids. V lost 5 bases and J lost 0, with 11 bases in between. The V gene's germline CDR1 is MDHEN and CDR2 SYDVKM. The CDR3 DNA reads TGTGCCAGCAGTGCCCGGGCCAATAGCAATCAGCCCCAGCATTTT. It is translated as CASSARANSNQPQHF.

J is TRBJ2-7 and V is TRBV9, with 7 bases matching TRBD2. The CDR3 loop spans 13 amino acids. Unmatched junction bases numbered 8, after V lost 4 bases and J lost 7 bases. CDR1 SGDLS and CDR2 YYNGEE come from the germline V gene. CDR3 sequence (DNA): TGTGCCAGCAGCCCAGTGGGGGGAGGGGAGCAGTACTTC. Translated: CASSPVGGGEQYF.

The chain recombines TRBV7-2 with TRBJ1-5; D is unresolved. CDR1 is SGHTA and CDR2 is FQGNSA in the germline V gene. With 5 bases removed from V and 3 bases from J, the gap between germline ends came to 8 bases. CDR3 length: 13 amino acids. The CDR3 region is CASSLDVNQPQHF. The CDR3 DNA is TGTGCCAGCAGCCTGGACGTCAATCAGCCCCAGCATTTT.

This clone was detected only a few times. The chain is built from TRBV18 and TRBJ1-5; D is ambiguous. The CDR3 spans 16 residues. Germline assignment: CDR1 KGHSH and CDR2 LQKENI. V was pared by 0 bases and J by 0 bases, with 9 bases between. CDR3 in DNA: TGTGCCAGCTCACCACCCCAGGTCAATAGCAATCAGCCCCAGCATTTT. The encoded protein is CASSPPQVNSNQPQHF.

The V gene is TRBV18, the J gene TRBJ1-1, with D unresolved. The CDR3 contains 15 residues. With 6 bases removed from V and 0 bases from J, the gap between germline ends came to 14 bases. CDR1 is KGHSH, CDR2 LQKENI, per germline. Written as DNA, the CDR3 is TGTGCCAGCTCCCCTCCGACAAGAATGAACACTGAAGCTTTCTTT. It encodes CASSPPTRMNTEAFF.

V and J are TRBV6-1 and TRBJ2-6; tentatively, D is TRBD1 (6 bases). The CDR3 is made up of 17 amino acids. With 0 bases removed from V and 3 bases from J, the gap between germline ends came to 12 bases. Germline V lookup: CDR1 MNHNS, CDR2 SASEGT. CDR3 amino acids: CASSEALGAGGANVLTF. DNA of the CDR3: TGTGCCAGCAGTGAAGCCCTGGGGGCGGGTGGGGCCAACGTCCTGACTTTC.

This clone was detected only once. The CDR3 here is CSASPSGVAYEQYF. The CDR3 coding sequence is TGCAGTGCTAGTCCTAGCGGGGTGGCCTACGAGCAGTACTTC. This chain connects TRBV20-1 to TRBJ2-7; 9 bases map to TRBD2. Unmatched junction bases numbered 5, after V lost 3 bases and J lost 2 bases. Germline-derived CDR1 and CDR2 are DFQATT and SNEGSKA (reference sequence). The CDR3 consists of 14 residues.

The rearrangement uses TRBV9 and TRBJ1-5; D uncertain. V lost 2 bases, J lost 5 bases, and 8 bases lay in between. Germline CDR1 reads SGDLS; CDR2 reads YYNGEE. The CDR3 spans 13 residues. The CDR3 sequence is CASSVHQDQPQHF. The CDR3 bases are TGTGCCAGCAGCGTCCACCAGGATCAGCCCCAGCATTTT.

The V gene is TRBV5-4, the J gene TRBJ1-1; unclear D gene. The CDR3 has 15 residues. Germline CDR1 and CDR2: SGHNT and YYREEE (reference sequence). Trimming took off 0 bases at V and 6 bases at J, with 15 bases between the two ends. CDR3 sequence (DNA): TGTGCCAGCAGCTTGGGGGGTGGCAGTCCGGCTGAAGCTTTCTTT. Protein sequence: CASSLGGGSPAEAFF.

In nucleotides, the CDR3 is TGTGCCAGCAGCGACGGCCGGACAGTGACCTACGAGCAGTACTTC. This sequence encodes CASSDGRTVTYEQYF. The J gene is TRBJ2-7, the V gene TRBV11-2; possible D gene TRBD1, 6 bases. The CDR3 sequence is 15 residues long. Germline V gene data show CDR1 as SGHAT and CDR2 as FQNNGV. The V and J ends lost 5 bases and 2 bases respectively, with 16 bases between them.

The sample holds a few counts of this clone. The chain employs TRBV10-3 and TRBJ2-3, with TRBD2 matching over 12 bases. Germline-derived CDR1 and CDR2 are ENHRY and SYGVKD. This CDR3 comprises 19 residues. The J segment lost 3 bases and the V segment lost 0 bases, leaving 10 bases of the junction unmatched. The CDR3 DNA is TGTGCCATCAGTGAGTCGACTAGCGGGGGATCGGATTGGACAGATACGCAGTATTTT. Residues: CAISESTSGGSDWTDTQYF.

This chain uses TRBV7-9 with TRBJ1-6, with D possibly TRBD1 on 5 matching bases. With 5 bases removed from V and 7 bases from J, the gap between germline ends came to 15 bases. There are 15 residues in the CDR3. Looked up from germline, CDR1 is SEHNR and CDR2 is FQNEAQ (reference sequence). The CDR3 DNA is TGTGCCAGCAGCCCCCGGGTTGGGGCGAATTCACCCCTCCACTTT. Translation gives CASSPRVGANSPLHF.

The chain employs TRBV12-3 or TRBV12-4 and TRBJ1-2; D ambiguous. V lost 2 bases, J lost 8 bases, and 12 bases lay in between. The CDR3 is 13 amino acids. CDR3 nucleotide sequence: TGTGCCAGCAGTTTATTCGGCAGGACCGGCTACACCTTC. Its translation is CASSLFGRTGYTF.

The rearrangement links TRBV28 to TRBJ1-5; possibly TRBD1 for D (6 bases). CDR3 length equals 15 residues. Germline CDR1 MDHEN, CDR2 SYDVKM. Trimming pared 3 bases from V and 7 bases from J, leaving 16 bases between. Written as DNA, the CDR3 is TGTGCCAGCAGTTTGCCCACAGGGTGGGGGCAGCCCCAGCATTTT. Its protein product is CASSLPTGWGQPQHF.

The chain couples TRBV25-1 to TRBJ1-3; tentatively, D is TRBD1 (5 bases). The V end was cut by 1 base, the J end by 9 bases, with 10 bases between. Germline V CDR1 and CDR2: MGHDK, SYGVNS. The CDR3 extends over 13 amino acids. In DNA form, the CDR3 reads TGTGCCAGCAGTGAATGGGGGGAAGGCACCATATATTTT. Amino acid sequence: CASSEWGEGTIYF. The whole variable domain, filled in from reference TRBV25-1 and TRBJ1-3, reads EADIYQTPRYLVIGTGKKITLECSQTMGHDKMYWYQQDPGMELHLIHYSYGVNSTEKGDLSSESTVSRIRTEHFPLTLESARPSHTSQYLCASSEWGEGTIYFGEGSWLTVV.

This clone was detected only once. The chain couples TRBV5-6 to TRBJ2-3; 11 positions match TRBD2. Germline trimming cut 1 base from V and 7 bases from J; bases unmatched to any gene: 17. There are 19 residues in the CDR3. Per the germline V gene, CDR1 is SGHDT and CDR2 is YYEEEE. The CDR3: CASSLPPLAGGGYIYTQYF. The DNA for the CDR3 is TGTGCCAGCAGCTTGCCGCCTCTAGCGGGGGGCGGTTATATTTATACGCAGTATTTT. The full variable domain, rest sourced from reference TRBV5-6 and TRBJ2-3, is DAGVTQSPTHLIKTRGQQVTLRCSPKSGHDTVSWYQQALGQGPQFIFQYYEEEERQRGNFPDRFSGHQFPNYSSELNVNALLLGDSALYLCASSLPPLAGGGYIYTQYFGPGTRLTVL.

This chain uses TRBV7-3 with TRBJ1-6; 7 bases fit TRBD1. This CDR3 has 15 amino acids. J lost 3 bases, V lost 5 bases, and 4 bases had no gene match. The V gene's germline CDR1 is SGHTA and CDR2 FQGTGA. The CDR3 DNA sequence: TGTGCCAGCAGCCCGACAGGGAGCTATAATTCACCCCTCCACTTT. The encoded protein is CASSPTGSYNSPLHF. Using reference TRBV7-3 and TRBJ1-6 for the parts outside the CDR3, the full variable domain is GAGVSQTPSNKVTEKGKYVELRCDPISGHTALYWYRQSLGQGPEFLIYFQGTGAADDSGLPNDRFFAVRPEGSVSTLKIQRTERGDSAVYLCASSPTGSYNSPLHFGNGTRLTVT.

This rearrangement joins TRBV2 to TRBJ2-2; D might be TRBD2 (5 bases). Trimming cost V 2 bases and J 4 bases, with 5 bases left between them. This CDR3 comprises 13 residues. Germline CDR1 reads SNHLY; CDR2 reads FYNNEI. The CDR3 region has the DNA TGTGCCAGCAGTGAAACTAGCACCGGGGAGCTGTTTTTT. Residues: CASSETSTGELFF.

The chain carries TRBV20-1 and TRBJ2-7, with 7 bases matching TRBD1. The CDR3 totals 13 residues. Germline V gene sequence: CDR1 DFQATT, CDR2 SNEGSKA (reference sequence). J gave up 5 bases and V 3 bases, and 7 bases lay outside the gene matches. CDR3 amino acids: CSASRAGGDEQYF. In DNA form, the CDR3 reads TGCAGTGCTAGTAGGGCAGGGGGTGACGAGCAGTACTTC.

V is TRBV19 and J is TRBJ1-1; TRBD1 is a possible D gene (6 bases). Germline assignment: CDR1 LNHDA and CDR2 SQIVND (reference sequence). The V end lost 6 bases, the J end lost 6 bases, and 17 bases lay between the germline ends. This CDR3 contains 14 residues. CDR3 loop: CASSVGGAVPEAFF. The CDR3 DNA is TGTGCCAGTAGCGTTGGGGGGGCTGTGCCTGAAGCTTTCTTT.

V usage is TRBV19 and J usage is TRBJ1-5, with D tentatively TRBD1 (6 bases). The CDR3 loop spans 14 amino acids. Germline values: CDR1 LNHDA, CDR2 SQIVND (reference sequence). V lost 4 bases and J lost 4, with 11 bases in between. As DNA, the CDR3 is TGTGCCAGTAGTAAGACAGGATGGAATCAGCCCCAGCATTTT. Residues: CASSKTGWNQPQHF.

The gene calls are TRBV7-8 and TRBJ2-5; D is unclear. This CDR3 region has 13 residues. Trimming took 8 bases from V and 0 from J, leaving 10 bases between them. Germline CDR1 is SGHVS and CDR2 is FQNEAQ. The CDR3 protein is CASSTGYQETQYF. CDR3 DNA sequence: TGTGCCAGCTCCACCGGATACCAAGAGACCCAGTACTTC.

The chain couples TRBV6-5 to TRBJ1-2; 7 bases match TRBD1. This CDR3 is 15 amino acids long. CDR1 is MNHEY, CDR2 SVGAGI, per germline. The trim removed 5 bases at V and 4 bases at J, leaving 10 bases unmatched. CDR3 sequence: CASSPGSTGAYGYTF. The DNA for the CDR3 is TGTGCCAGCAGTCCGGGGTCAACAGGGGCCTATGGCTACACCTTC.